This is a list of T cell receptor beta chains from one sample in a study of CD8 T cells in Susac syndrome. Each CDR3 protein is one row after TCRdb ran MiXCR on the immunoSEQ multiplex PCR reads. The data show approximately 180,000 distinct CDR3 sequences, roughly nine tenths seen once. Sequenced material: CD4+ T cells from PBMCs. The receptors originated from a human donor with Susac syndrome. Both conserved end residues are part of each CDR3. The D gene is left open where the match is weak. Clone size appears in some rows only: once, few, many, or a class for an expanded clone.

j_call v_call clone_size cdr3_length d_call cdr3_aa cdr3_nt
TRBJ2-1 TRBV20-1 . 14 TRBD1 CSANQGASYNEQFF TGCAGTGCTAATCAGGGGGCCTCCTACAATGAGCAGTTCTTC
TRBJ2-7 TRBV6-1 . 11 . CASSVRFEQYF TGTGCCAGCAGTGTTAGGTTCGAGCAGTACTTC
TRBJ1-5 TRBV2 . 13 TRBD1 CASRGQGKSSQHF TGTGCCAGCAGGGGACAGGGGAAGTCCTCCCAGCATTTT
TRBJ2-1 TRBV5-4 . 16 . CASSLIDGGLYNEQFF TGTGCCAGCAGCTTGATCGACGGAGGGCTTTACAATGAGCAGTTCTTC
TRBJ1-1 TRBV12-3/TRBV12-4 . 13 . CASNSQVNTEAFF TGTGCCAGCAACTCACAGGTGAACACTGAAGCTTTCTTT
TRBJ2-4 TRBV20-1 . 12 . CSAPGFGNIQYF TGCAGTGCGCCAGGGTTTGGAAACATTCAGTACTTC
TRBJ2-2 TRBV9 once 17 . CASSVAGGSTNTGELFF TGTGCCAGCAGCGTAGCCGGGGGCTCCACGAACACCGGGGAGCTGTTTTTT
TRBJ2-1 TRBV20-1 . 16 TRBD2 CSARIRTSVDYNEQFF TGCAGTGCTAGAATTAGGACTAGCGTCGACTACAATGAGCAGTTCTTC
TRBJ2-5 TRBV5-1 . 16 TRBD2 CASQRTPGGSQETQYF TGCGCCAGCCAACGCACGCCGGGGGGATCCCAAGAGACCCAGTACTTC
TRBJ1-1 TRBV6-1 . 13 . CATTRDEFTEAFF TGTGCCACCACCCGAGACGAGTTCACTGAAGCTTTCTTT
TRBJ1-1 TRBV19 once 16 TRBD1 CASRHGTESSNTEAFF TGTGCCAGTAGACACGGGACAGAGAGTTCGAACACTGAAGCTTTCTTT
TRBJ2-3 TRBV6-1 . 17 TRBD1 CASRPQLWTGGSDTQYF TGTGCCAGCAGACCCCAGCTTTGGACAGGGGGCTCCGATACGCAGTATTTT
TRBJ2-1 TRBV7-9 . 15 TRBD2 CAYEAGLAGVYEQFF TGTGCCTACGAAGCCGGGCTAGCGGGAGTTTATGAGCAGTTCTTC
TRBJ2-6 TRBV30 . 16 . CAWSVRLVAGANVLTF TGTGCCTGGAGTGTACGACTGGTGGCAGGGGCCAACGTCCTGACTTTC
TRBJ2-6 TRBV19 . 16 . CASSSLVLSGANVLTF TGTGCCAGTAGTTCACTCGTCCTCTCTGGGGCCAACGTCCTGACTTTC
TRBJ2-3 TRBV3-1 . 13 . CASSQISTDTQYF TGTGCCAGCAGCCAAATAAGCACAGATACGCAGTATTTT
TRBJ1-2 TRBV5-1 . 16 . CASSFWGRPGGDGYTF TGCGCCAGCAGCTTTTGGGGACGGCCCGGAGGAGATGGCTACACCTTC
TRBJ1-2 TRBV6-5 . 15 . CASSSAHTGIRGYTF TGTGCCAGCAGTTCAGCCCATACAGGGATTCGGGGCTACACCTTC
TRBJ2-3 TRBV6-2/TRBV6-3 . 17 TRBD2 CASSYGGTSGNTDTQYF TGTGCCAGCAGTTACGGGGGGACTAGCGGGAATACAGATACGCAGTATTTT
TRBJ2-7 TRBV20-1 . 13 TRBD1 CSAHRDRGLEQYF TGCAGTGCTCACCGGGACAGGGGCCTCGAGCAGTACTTC
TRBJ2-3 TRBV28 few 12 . CASSWGTDTQYF TGTGCCAGCAGTTGGGGAACAGATACGCAGTATTTT
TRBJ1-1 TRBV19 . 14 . CASSIGSGDTEAFF TGTGCCAGTAGTATAGGTTCGGGGGACACTGAAGCTTTCTTT
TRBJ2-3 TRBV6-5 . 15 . CASSLSWDPAHTQYF TGTGCCAGCAGTCTCTCCTGGGACCCGGCGCATACGCAGTATTTT
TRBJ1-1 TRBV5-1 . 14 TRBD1 CASSQGQGRTEAFF TGCGCCAGCAGCCAGGGACAGGGCCGGACTGAAGCTTTCTTT
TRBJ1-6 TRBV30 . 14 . CAWSVVGRGSPLHF TGTGCCTGGAGTGTAGTGGGCCGAGGTTCACCCCTCCACTTT
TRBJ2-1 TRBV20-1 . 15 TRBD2 CSARPGLAGDNEQFF TGCAGTGCTAGGCCGGGACTAGCGGGGGACAATGAGCAGTTCTTC
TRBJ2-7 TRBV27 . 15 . CASTAGQQSFYEQYF TGTGCCAGCACCGCCGGACAGCAATCTTTCTACGAGCAGTACTTC
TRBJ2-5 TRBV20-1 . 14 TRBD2 CSASLTSEQETQYF TGCAGTGCTAGCCTCACTAGCGAGCAAGAGACCCAGTACTTC
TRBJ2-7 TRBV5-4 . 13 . CASSLYSHYEQYF TGTGCCAGCAGCTTGTACTCCCACTACGAGCAGTACTTC
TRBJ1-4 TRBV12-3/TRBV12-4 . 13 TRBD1 CASSSDRDEKLFF TGTGCCAGCAGTTCTGACAGGGACGAAAAACTGTTTTTT
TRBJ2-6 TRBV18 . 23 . CASSPRVFRADRKADSGANVLTF TGTGCCAGCTCACCACGAGTTTTTAGGGCAGACAGAAAGGCTGACTCTGGGGCCAACGTCCTGACTTTC
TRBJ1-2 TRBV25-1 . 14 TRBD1 CASSEGPGGYGYTF TGTGCCAGCAGTGAAGGCCCAGGGGGGTATGGCTACACCTTC
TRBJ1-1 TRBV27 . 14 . CASSYSPSNTEAFF TGTGCCAGCAGTTACTCACCGTCGAACACTGAAGCTTTCTTT
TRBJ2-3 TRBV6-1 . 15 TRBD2 CASTPSRGDTDTQYF TGTGCCAGCACCCCCAGCCGGGGGGACACAGATACGCAGTATTTT
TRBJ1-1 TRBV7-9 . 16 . CASSHLPWTQHTEAFF TGTGCCAGCAGCCACCTACCTTGGACACAGCACACTGAAGCTTTCTTT
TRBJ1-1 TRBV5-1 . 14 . CASSEGRLNTEAFF TGCGCCAGCAGCGAGGGGCGATTGAACACTGAAGCTTTCTTT
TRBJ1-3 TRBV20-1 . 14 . CSAGQWLGGNTIYF TGCAGTGCCGGTCAGTGGCTAGGAGGAAACACCATATATTTT
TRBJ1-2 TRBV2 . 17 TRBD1 CASSEGPPGQGFYGYTF TGTGCCAGCAGTGAAGGGCCTCCGGGACAGGGATTCTATGGCTACACCTTC
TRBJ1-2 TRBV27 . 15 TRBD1 CASRRSDRGTYGYTF TGTGCCAGCAGACGTTCGGACAGGGGGACTTATGGCTACACCTTC
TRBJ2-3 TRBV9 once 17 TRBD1 CASSVAGWWDRTDTQYF TGTGCCAGCAGCGTAGCAGGTTGGTGGGACAGAACAGATACGCAGTATTTT
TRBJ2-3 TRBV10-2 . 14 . CASSGGRSTDTQYF TGCGCCAGCAGTGGGGGACGCAGCACAGATACGCAGTATTTT
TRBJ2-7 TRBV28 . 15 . CASSGLLRQTYEQYF TGTGCCAGCAGCGGCCTGCTGAGGCAGACATACGAGCAGTACTTC
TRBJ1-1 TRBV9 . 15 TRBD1 CASSARQGINTEAFF TGTGCCAGCAGCGCCCGACAGGGTATAAACACTGAAGCTTTCTTT
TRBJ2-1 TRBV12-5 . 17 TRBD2 CASGPDSGESSYNEQFF TGTGCTAGTGGTCCCGATAGCGGGGAAAGCTCCTACAATGAGCAGTTCTTC
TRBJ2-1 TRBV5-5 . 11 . CASSTIYEQFF TGTGCCAGCAGCACGATCTATGAGCAGTTCTTC
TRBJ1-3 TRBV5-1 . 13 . CASSADLGNTIYF TGCGCCAGCAGCGCAGACCTAGGAAACACCATATATTTT
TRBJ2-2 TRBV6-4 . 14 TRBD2 CASQRDSRTGELFF TGTGCCAGCCAGCGGGACTCGAGAACCGGGGAGCTGTTTTTT
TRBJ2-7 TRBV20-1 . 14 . CSARDQGRSYEQYF TGCAGTGCTAGAGATCAGGGGCGGTCCTACGAGCAGTACTTC
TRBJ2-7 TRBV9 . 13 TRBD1 CASSVGQVDEQYF TGTGCCAGCAGCGTGGGACAGGTCGACGAGCAGTACTTC
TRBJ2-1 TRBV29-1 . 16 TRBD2 CSVEEGGRRSYNEQFF TGCAGCGTTGAAGAGGGGGGGAGGCGCTCCTACAATGAGCAGTTCTTC
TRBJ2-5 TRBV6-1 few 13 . CASRWTYQETQYF TGTGCCAGCAGATGGACGTACCAAGAGACCCAGTACTTC